The source of this T cell receptor (beta chain) is a study of cytomegalovirus exposure and HLA in healthy donors. Whole-study results and caveats: Among TCR sequences, most were rare, though some public TCRs appeared in many donors. Researchers catalogued approximately 160 TCR beta chains as cytomegalovirus-associated.

Only in-frame clones appear in the TCRdb table, and some are missing; sequencing was by immunoSEQ multiplex PCR. The profile shows under 250,000 clones, 90% to 95% of them singletons. About this clone: Its antigen is still unknown.

This CDR3 has 17 amino acids. Germline V gene data show CDR1 as SGHRS and CDR2 as YFSETQ. With V trimmed by 1 base and J by 2 bases, 9 bases remained unmatched. Sequencing was done on a sample of PBMCs. This rearrangement joins TRBV5-1 to TRBJ2-5; 9 bases align to TRBD1. This sequence originates from a woman younger than 30 in good health and CMV-seronegative. The CDR3 nucleotides are TGCGCCAGCAGCTTGATGACAGGACAGGGGCGGCAAGAGACCCAGTACTTC. Encoded protein: CASSLMTGQGRQETQYF.